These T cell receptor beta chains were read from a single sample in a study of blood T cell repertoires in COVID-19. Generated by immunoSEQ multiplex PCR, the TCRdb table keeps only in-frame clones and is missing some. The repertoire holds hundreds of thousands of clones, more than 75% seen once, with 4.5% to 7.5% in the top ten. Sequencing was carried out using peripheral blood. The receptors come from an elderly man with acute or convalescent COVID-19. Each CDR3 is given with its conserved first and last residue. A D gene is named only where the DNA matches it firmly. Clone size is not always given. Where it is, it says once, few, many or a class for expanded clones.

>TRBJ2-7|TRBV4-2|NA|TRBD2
CASTPGGRAVYEQYF
TGTGCCAGCACTCCTGGGGGGAGGGCCGTCTACGAGCAGTACTTC
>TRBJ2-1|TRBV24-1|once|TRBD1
CATSDRDRAGNEQFF
TGTGCCACCAGTGATCGGGACAGGGCGGGCAATGAGCAGTTCTTC
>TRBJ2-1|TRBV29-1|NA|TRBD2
CSVGGTSGRPPNEQFF
TGCAGCGTGGGTGGGACTAGCGGGAGGCCCCCCAATGAGCAGTTCTTC
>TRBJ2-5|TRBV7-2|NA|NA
CASSRGFQETQYF
TGTGCCAGCAGCCGGGGGTTTCAAGAGACCCAGTACTTC
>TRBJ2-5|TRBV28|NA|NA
CASSHTSSGSWETQYF
TGTGCCAGCAGTCACACCTCTTCCGGGAGTTGGGAGACCCAGTACTTC
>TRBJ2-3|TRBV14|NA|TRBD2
CASSQASGRASGTDTQYF
TGTGCCAGCAGCCAAGCTAGCGGGAGGGCCAGTGGCACAGATACGCAGTATTTT
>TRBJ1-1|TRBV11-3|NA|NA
CASSLDREGLNTEAFF
TGTGCCAGCAGCTTAGATCGGGAGGGATTGAACACTGAAGCTTTCTTT
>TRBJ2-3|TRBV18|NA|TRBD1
CASSPPVRGLEDTQYF
TGTGCCAGCTCACCACCTGTCAGGGGGCTCGAAGATACGCAGTATTTT
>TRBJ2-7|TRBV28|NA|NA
CASYSPYEQYF
TGTGCCAGCTACAGCCCCTACGAGCAGTACTTC
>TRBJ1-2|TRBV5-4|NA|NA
CASTSAGAYGYTF
TGTGCCAGCACCTCCGCGGGTGCCTATGGCTACACCTTC
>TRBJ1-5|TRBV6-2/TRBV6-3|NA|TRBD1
CASSRGQLNQPQHF
TGTGCCAGCAGCCGGGGACAGCTCAATCAGCCCCAGCATTTT
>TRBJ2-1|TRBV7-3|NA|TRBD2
CASAARGTSGDNEQFF
TGTGCCAGCGCCGCCCGAGGGACTAGCGGAGACAATGAGCAGTTCTTC
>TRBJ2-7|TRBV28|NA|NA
CASSGGVKSYEQYF
TGTGCCAGCAGTGGAGGGGTCAAATCCTACGAGCAGTACTTC
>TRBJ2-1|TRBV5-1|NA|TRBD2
CASSAGLVGVNEQFF
TGCGCCAGCAGCGCTGGACTAGTAGGGGTAAATGAGCAGTTCTTC
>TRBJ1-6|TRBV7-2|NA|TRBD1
CASSTQGALNSPLHF
TGTGCCAGCAGCACACAGGGGGCGCTTAATTCACCCCTCCACTTT
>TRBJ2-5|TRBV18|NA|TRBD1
CASSPLRQGQETQYF
TGTGCCAGCTCACCACTGAGACAGGGCCAAGAGACCCAGTACTTC
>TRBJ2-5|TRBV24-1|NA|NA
CATGDRSQETQYF
TGTGCCACAGGGGATAGAAGCCAAGAGACCCAGTACTTC
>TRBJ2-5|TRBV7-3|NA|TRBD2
CASSLAGGGETQYF
TGTGCCAGCAGCCTAGCGGGAGGCGGAGAGACCCAGTACTTC
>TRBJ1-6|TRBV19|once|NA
CASSPQTTLGNSPLHF
TGTGCCAGTAGTCCGCAGACAACCTTGGGTAATTCACCCCTCCACTTT
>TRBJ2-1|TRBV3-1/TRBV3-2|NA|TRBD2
CASSGVLAGALNEQFF
TGTGCCAGCAGCGGCGTTCTAGCGGGAGCCCTCAATGAGCAGTTCTTC
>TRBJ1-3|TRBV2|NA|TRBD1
CASSPGGASGNTIYF
TGTGCCAGCAGTCCAGGGGGAGCATCGGGAAACACCATATATTTT
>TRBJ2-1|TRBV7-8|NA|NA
CASSPRDSSDEQFF
TGTGCCAGCAGCCCACGGGACTCCTCGGATGAGCAGTTCTTC
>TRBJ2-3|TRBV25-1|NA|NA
CASSERGRTDTQYF
TGTGCCAGCAGTGAAAGAGGCCGGACAGATACGCAGTATTTT
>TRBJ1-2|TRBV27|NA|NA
CASYRTGFGYTF
TGTGCCAGCTACCGAACAGGATTCGGCTACACCTTC
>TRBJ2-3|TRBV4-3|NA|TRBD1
CASSQDEGAPADTQYF
TGCGCCAGCAGCCAAGATGAGGGGGCGCCGGCAGATACGCAGTATTTT
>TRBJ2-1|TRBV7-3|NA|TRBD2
CASSSGTSTYSNEQFF
TGTGCCAGCAGCTCCGGGACTAGTACATATTCCAATGAGCAGTTCTTC
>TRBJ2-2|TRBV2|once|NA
CASSVASPNTGELFF
TGTGCCAGCAGTGTGGCTTCACCGAACACCGGGGAGCTGTTTTTT
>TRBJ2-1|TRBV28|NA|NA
CASSLWGSSGGNNEQFF
TGTGCCAGCAGTTTATGGGGGAGTAGCGGAGGAAACAATGAGCAGTTCTTC
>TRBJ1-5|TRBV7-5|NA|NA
CARSWHSGQGGNQPQHF
TGTGCCAGAAGCTGGCACTCGGGACAGGGTGGCAATCAGCCCCAGCATTTT
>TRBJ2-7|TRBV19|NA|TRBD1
CASRPGTGGVYEQYF
TGTGCCAGTAGGCCCGGGACAGGGGGTGTCTACGAGCAGTACTTC
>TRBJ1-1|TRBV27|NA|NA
CASSLLPGRGDTEAFF
TGTGCCAGCAGTTTACTGCCAGGGAGGGGCGACACTGAAGCTTTCTTT
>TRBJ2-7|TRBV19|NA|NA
CASSIAQGRSYEQYF
TGTGCCAGTAGTATAGCGCAGGGTAGGTCCTACGAGCAGTACTTC
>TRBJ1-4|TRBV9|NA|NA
CASSVDSPATNEKLFF
TGTGCCAGCAGCGTAGACAGCCCTGCAACTAATGAAAAACTGTTTTTT
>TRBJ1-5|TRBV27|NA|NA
CASSLRGQFNQPQHF
TGTGCCAGCAGTTTAAGGGGACAATTCAATCAGCCCCAGCATTTT
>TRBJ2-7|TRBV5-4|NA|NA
CASSFFRGEGGQYEQYF
TGTGCCAGCAGCTTTTTCCGAGGTGAAGGGGGTCAATACGAGCAGTACTTC
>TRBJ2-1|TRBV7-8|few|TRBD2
CASSPAGWPAGIF
TGTGCCAGCAGCCCGGCGGGGTGGCCAGCGGGGATCTTC
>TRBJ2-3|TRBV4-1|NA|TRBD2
CASSPRASGTSTDTQYF
TGCGCCAGCAGCCCTCGGGCTAGCGGGACTAGCACAGATACGCAGTATTTT
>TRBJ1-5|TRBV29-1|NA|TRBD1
CSVTLTGADQPQHF
TGCAGCGTCACACTTACAGGGGCAGATCAGCCCCAGCATTTT
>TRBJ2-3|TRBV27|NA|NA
CATGGSGLGVAQYF
TGTGCCACCGGGGGAAGCGGACTTGGTGTGGCGCAGTATTTT
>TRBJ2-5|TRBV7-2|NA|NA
CASSLNFAQETQYF
TGTGCCAGCAGCTTAAACTTCGCCCAAGAGACCCAGTACTTC
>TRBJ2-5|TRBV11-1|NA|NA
CASSLGEWDQETQYF
TGTGCCAGCAGCCTAGGGGAGTGGGATCAAGAGACCCAGTACTTC
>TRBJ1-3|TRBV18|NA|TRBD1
CASSPTGTGPGNTIYF
TGTGCCAGCTCACCGACCGGGACAGGGCCTGGAAACACCATATATTTT